This T cell receptor (beta chain) appears in the sequencing data of a study of identical twins. Study-wide results and caveats: Shared out-of-frame alpha sequences (those common to twins) showed excess low generation probability.

This clonotype was counted between two and nine times. Its antigen is not identified. MiXCR, run by TCRdb on the 5' RACE reads, gives a single entry per CDR3 protein. The sample includes some 210,000 distinct CDR3 sequences, less than 20% of them seen just once. Germline-derived CDR1 and CDR2 are LNHDA and SQIVND (reference sequence). This CDR3 is built from 15 residues. J gave up 9 bases and V 3 bases, and 10 bases lay outside the gene matches. The data were also submitted as part of a second study, on T cells expressing NK-cell markers. As that study records: One observes that, in a handful of donors, these clonotypes were also the leading ones within the CD3+CD56-NKG2C+ fraction.

What was sequenced was CD8+ T cells sorted from blood. The source of this sequence is a woman aged 18-35 years in good health. The rearrangement links TRBV19 to TRBJ2-1; TRBD1 aligns across 8 bases. The CDR3 bases are TGTGCCAGTAGTATGAAAAGGGACAGGAGATCTGAGCAGTTCTTC. Protein sequence: CASSMKRDRRSEQFF.